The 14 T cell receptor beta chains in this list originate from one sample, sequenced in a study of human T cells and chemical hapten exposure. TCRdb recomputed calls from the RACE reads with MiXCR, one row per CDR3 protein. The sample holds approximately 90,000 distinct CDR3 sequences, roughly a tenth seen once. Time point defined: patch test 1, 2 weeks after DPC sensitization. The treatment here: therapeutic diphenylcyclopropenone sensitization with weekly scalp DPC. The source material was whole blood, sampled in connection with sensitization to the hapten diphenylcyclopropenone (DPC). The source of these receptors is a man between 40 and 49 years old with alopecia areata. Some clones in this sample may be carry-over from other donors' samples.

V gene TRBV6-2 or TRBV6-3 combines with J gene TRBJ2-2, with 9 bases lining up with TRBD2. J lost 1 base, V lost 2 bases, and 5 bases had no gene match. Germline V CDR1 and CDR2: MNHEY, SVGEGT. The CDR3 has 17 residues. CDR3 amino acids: CASSYKSAGGNTGELFF. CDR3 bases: TGTGCCAGCAGTTACAAGTCAGCGGGAGGGAACACCGGGGAGCTGTTTTTT.

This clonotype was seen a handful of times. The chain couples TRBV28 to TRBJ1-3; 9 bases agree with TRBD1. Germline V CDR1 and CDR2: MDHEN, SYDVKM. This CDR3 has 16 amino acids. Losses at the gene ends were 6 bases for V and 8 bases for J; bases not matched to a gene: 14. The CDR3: CASSPHGTGRSYTIYF. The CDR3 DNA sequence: TGTGCCAGCAGCCCACATGGGACAGGGCGATCATACACCATATATTTT.

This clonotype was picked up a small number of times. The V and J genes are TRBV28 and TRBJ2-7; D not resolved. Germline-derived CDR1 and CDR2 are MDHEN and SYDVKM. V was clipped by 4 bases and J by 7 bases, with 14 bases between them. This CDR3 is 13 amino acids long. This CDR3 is CASSYRLGVEQYF. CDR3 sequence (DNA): TGTGCCAGCAGTTATCGACTGGGCGTGGAGCAGTACTTC. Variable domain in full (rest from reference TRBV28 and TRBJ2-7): DVKVTQSSRYLVKRTGEKVFLECVQDMDHENMFWYRQDPGLGLRLIYFSYDVKMKEKGDIPEGYSVSREKKERFSLILESASTNQTSMYLCASSYRLGVEQYFGPGTRLTVT.

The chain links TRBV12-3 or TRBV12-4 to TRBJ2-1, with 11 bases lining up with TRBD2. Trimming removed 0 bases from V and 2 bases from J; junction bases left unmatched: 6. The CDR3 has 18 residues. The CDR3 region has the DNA TGTGCCAGCAGTTTAGCTCTAGCGGGAGGAAATGCCTACAATGAGCAGTTCTTC. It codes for CASSLALAGGNAYNEQFF.

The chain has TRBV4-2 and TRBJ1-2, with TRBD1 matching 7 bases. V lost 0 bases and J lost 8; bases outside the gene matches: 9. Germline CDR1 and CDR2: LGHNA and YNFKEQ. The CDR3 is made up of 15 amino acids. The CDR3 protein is CASSQDRGRGEGYTF. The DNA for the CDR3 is TGTGCCAGCAGCCAAGATAGGGGGCGCGGGGAGGGCTACACCTTC.

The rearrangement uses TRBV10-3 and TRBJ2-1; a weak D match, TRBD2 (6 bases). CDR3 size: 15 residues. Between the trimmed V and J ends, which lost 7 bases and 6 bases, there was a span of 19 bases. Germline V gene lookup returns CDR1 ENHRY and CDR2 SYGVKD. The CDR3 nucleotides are TGTGCCATCACCCCACTAGCCGGGAGAGCCAATGAGCAGTTCTTC. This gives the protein CAITPLAGRANEQFF.

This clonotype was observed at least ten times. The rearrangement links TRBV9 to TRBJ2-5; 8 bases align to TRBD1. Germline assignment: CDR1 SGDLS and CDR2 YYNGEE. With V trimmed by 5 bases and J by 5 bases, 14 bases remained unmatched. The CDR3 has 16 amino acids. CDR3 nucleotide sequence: TGTGCCAGCAGTTATCTCGGACAGGGTCGGGGGGAGACCCAGTACTTC. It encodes CASSYLGQGRGETQYF.

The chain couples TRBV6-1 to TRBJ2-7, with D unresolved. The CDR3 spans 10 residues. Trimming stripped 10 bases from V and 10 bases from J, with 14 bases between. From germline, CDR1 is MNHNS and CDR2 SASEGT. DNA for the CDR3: TGTGCCACCTCCTCCCCGTCACAGTACGTC. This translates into CATSSPSQYV.

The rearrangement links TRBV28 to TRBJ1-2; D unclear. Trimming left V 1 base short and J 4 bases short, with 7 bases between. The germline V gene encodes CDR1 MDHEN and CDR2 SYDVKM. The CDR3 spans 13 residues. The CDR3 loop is CASSLSDFYGYTF. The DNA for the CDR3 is TGTGCCAGCAGTTTATCGGATTTCTATGGCTACACCTTC.

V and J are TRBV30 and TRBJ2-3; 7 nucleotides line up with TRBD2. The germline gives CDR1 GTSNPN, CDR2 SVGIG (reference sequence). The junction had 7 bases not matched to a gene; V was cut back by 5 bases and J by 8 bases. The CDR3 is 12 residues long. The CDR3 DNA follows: TGTGCCTGGGACGGGGAGGGACTTACGCAGTATTTT. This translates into CAWDGEGLTQYF. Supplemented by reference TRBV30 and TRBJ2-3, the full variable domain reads SQTIHQWPATLVQPVGSPLSLECTVEGTSNPNLYWYRQAAGRGLQLLFYSVGIGQISSEVPQNLSASRPQDRQFILSSKKLLLSDSGFYLCAWDGEGLTQYFGPGTRLTVL.

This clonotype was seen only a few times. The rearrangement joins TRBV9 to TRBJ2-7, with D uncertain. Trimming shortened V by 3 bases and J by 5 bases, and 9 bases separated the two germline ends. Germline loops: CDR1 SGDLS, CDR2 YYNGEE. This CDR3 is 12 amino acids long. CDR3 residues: CASSAKDDEQYV. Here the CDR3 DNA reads TGTGCCAGCAGCGCGAAGGACGACGAGCAGTACGTC.

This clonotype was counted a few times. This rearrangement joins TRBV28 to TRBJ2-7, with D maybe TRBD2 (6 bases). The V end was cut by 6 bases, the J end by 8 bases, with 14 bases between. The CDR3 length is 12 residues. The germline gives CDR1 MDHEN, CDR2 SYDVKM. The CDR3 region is CASSSGTRKQYV. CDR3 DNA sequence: TGTGCCAGCAGCTCCGGGACTCGGAAGCAGTACGTC.

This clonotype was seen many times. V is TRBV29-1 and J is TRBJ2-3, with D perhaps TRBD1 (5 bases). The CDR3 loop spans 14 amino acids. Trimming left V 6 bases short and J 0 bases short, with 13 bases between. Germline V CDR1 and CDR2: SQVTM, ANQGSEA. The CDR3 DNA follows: TGCAGCGTCCGCCCGACAGATAGCACAGATACGCAGTATTTT. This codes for CSVRPTDSTDTQYF.

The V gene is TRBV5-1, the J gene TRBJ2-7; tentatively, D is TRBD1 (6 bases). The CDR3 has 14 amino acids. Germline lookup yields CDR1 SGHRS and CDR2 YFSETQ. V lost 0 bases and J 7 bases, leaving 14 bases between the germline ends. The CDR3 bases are TGCGCCAGCAGCTTGGACAGGGAAGGGGGTGAGCAGTACGTC. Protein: CASSLDREGGEQYV.